This T cell receptor (beta chain) was sequenced in a study of blood T cell repertoires in COVID-19. Overall study context: COVID-19 samples from acute and convalescent phases originated in the United States, Italy and Spain.

The assay was immunoSEQ multiplex PCR, and TCRdb's table has in-frame clones only and misses some. This repertoire shows 70,000 to 75,000 clones, around nine tenths found once; its top ten account for roughly 9.1%. With 3 bases clipped from V and 4 bases from J, the junction kept 1 base outside the gene matches. CDR1 is MRHNA and CDR2 is SNTAGT in the germline V gene. The CDR3 is made up of 13 amino acids. The sequenced material came from peripheral blood. This receptor was identified in a human donor in a cohort sampled during active COVID-19. The gene calls are TRBV6-4 and TRBJ2-3, with 7 bases matching TRBD1. The CDR3, as DNA: TGTGCCAGCAGTGAAGACAGGGCAGATACGCAGTATTTT. It yields the protein CASSEDRADTQYF.